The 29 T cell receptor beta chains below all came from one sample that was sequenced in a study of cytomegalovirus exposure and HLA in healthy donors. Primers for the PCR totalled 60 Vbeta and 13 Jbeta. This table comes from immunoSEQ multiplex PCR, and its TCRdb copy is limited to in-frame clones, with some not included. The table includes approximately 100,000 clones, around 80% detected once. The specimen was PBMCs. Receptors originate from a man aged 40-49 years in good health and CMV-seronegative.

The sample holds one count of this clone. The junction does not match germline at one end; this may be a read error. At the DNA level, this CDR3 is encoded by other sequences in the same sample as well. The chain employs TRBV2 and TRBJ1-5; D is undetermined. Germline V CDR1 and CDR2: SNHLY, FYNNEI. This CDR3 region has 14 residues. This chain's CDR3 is CASSVRGGNQPQHF. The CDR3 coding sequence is TGCGCCAGCAGTGTTCGGGGTGGCAATCAGCCCCAGCATTTT.

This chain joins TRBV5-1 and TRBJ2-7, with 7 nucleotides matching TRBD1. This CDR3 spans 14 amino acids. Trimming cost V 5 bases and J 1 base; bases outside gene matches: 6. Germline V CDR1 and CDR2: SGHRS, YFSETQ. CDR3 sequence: CASRFGQESYEQYF. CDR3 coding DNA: TGCGCCAGCAGGTTTGGACAGGAATCCTACGAGCAGTACTTC.

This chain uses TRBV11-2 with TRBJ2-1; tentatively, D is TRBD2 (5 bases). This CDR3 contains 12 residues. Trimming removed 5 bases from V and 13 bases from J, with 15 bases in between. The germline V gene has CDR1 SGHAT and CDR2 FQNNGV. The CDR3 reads CASSRETMSQFF. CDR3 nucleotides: TGTGCCAGCAGCCGGGAAACAATGAGTCAGTTCTTC. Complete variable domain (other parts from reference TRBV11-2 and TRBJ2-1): EAGVAQSPRYKIIEKRQSVAFWCNPISGHATLYWYQQILGQGPKLLIQFQNNGVVDDSQLPKDRFSAERLKGVDSTLKIQPAKLEDSAVYLCASSRETMSQFFGPGTRLTVL.

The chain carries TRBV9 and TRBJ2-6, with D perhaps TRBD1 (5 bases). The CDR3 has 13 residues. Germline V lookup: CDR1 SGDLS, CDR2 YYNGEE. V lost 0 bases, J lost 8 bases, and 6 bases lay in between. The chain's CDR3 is CASSVEGTNVLTF. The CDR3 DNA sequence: TGTGCCAGCAGCGTAGAGGGGACCAACGTCCTGACTTTC.

In DNA form, the CDR3 reads TGTGCCAGCAGCTTGCTCAGGGACAATCAGCCCCAGCATTTT. Translation gives CASSLLRDNQPQHF. V and J are TRBV5-6 and TRBJ1-5; weak D call: TRBD1 (5 bases). CDR1 is SGHDT and CDR2 is YYEEEE in the germline V gene. CDR3 length: 14 residues. The V and J ends lost 1 base and 3 bases respectively, with 8 bases between them.

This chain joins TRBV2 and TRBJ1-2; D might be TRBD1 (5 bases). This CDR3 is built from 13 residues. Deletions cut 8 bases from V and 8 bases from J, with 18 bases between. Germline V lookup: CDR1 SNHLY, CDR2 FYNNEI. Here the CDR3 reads CASGGVATYGYTF. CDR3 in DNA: TGTGCCAGCGGGGGGGTGGCGACGTACGGCTACACCTTC.

The CDR3, as DNA: TGTGCTAGTGGTGGGCGGAACACCGGGGAGCTGTTTTTT. This gives the protein CASGGRNTGELFF. V gene TRBV12-5 combines with J gene TRBJ2-2; D remains ambiguous. CDR3 length equals 13 residues. Germline-derived CDR1 and CDR2 are LGHNT and FRNRAP. V was shortened by 5 bases and J by 1 base, with 5 bases between the two germline ends.

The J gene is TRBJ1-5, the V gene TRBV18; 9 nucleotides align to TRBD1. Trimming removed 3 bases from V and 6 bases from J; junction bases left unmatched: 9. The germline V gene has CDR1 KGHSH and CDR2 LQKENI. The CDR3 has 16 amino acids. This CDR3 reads CASSPADRGKGQPQHF. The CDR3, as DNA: TGTGCCAGCTCACCCGCGGACAGGGGAAAGGGTCAGCCCCAGCATTTT.

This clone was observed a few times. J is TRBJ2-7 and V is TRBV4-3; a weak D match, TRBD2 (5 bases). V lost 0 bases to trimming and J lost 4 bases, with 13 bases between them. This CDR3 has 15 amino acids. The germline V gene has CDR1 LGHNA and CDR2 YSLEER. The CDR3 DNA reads TGCGCCAGCAGCCAAGAATACGGGGTTGGTTACGAGCAGTACTTC. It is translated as CASSQEYGVGYEQYF.

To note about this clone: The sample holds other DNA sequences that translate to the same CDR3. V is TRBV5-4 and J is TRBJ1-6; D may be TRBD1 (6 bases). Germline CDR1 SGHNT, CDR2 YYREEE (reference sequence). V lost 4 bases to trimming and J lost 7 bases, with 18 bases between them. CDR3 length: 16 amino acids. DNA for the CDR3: TGTGCCAGCAGCAAAGCCACCGGGACATGGAATTCACCCCTCCACTTT. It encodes CASSKATGTWNSPLHF.

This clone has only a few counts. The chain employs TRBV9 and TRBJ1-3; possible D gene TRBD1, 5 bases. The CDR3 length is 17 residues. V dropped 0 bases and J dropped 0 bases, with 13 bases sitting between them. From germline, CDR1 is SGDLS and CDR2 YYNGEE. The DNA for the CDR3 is TGTGCCAGCAGCGTAGAGGGGACTCGTCACTCTGGAAACACCATATATTTT. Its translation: CASSVEGTRHSGNTIYF. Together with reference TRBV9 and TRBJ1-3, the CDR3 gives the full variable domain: DSGVTQTPKHLITATGQRVTLRCSPRSGDLSVYWYQQSLDQGLQFLIQYYNGEERAKGNILERFSAQQFPDLHSELNLSSLELGDSALYFCASSVEGTRHSGNTIYFGEGSWLTVV.

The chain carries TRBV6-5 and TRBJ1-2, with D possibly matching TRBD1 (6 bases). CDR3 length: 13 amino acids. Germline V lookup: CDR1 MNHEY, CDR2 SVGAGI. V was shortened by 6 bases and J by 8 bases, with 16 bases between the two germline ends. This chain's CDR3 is CASSNGGGRGYTF. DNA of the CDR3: TGTGCCAGCAGCAACGGGGGGGGCAGGGGCTACACCTTC.

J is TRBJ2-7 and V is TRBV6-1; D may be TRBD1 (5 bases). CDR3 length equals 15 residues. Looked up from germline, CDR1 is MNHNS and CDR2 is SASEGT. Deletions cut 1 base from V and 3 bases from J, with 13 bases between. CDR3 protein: CASSEGGRDLYEQYF. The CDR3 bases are TGTGCCAGCAGTGAAGGGGGCCGTGACCTCTACGAGCAGTACTTC.

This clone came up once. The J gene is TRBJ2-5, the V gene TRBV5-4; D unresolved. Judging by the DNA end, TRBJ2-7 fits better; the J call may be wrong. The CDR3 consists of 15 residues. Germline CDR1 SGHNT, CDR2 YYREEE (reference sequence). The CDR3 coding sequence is TGTGCCAGCAGCTTGGCAGGCGCTAGCTCCTACGAGCAGTACTTC. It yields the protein CASSLAGASSYEQYF.

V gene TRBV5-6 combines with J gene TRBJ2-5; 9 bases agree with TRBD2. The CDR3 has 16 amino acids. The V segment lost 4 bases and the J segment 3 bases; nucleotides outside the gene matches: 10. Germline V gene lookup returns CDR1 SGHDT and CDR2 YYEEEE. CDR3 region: CASSRILAGLEETQYF. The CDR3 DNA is TGTGCCAGCAGCCGCATCCTAGCGGGGTTAGAAGAGACCCAGTACTTC.

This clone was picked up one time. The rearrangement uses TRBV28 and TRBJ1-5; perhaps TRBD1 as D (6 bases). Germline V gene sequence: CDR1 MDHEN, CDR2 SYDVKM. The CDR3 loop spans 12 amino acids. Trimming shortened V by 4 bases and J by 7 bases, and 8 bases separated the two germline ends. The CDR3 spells CASSSGEQPQHF. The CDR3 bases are TGTGCCAGCAGTTCAGGGGAACAGCCCCAGCATTTT.

CDR3 DNA sequence: TGTGCCAGTAGTAAGCACATCGGGTCCCAAGAGACCCAGTACTTC. Translation gives CASSKHIGSQETQYF. The chain has TRBV19 and TRBJ2-5; no firm D call. The length of the CDR3 is 15 residues. The V gene's germline CDR1 is LNHDA and CDR2 SQIVND (reference sequence). V was shortened by 4 bases and J by 1 base, with 13 bases between the two germline ends.

DNA of the CDR3: TGTGCCAGCAGCACACGCGGGGGACCCTACAATGAGCAGTTCTTC. The encoded protein is CASSTRGGPYNEQFF. The V and J genes are TRBV9 and TRBJ2-1, with TRBD2 matching 7 bases. CDR3 size: 15 residues. CDR1 is SGDLS and CDR2 is YYNGEE in the germline V gene. Trimming took 4 bases from V and 2 from J; bases not matched to a gene: 6.

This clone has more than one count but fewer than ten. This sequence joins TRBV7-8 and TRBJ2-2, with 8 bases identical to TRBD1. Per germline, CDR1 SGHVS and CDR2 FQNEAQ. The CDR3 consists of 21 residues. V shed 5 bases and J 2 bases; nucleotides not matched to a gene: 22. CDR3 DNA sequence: TGTGCCAGCAGCCCTATACCGGGACAGGTGACGAGCAAAAAAAACACCGGGGAGCTGTTTTTT. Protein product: CASSPIPGQVTSKKNTGELFF.

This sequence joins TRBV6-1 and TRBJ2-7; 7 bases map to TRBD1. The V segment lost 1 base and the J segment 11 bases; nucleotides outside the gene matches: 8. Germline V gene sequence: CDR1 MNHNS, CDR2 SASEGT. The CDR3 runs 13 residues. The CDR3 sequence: CASSEVNGDSEYF. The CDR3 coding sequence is TGTGCCAGCAGTGAAGTCAACGGGGACAGCGAGTACTTC.

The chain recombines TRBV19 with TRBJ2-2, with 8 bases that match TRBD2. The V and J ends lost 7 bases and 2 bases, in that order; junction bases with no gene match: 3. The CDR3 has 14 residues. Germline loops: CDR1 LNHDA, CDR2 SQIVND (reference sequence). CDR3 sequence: CASKTSANTGELFF. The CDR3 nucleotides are TGTGCCAGTAAGACTAGCGCCAACACCGGGGAGCTGTTTTTT.

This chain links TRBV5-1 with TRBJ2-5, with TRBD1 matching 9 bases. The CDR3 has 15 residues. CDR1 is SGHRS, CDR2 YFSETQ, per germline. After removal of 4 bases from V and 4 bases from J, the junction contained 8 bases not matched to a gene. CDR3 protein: CASSGGQGKVETQYF. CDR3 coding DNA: TGCGCCAGCAGCGGGGGACAGGGAAAGGTAGAGACCCAGTACTTC.

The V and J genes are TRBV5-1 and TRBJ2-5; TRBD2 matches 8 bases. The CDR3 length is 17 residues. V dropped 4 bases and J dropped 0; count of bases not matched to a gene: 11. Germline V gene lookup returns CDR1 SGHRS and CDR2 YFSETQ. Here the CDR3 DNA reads TGCGCCAGCAGCCCCCACGCTAGTAGCGGGAACCAAGAGACCCAGTACTTC. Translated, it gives CASSPHASSGNQETQYF.

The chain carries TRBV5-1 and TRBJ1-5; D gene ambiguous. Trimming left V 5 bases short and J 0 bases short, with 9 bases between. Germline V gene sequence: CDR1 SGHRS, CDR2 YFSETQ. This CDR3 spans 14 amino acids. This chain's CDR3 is CASSSGDSNQPQHF. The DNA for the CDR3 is TGCGCCAGCAGTTCGGGAGATAGCAATCAGCCCCAGCATTTT.

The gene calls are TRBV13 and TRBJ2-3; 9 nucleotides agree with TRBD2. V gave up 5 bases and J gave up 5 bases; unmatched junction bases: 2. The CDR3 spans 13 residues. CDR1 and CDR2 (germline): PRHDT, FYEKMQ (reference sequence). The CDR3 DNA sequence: TGTGCCAGCAGCCGGCGGGGGGGAGATACGCAGTATTTT. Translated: CASSRRGGDTQYF.

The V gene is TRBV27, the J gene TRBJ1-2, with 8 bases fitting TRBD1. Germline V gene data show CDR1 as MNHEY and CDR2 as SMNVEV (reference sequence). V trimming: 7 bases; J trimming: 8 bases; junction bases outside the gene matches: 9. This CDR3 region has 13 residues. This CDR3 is CASTGQGASGYTF. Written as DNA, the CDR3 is TGTGCCAGCACCGGACAGGGTGCTTCGGGCTACACCTTC.

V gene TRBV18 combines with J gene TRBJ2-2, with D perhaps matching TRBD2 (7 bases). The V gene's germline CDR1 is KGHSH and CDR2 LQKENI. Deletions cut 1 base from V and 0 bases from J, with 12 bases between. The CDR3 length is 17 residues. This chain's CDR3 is CASSPRGGQTNTGELFF. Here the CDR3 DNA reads TGTGCCAGCTCACCACGGGGGGGGCAGACGAACACCGGGGAGCTGTTTTTT.

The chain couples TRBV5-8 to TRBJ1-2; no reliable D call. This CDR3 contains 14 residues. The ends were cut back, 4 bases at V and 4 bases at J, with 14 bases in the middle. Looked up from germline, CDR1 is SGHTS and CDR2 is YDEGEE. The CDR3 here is CASSPLGGSYGYTF. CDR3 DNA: TGTGCCAGCAGCCCCTTGGGAGGATCCTATGGCTACACCTTC. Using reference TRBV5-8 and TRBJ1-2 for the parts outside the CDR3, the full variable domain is EAGVTQSPTHLIKTRGQQATLRCSPISGHTSVYWYQQALGLGLQFLLWYDEGEERNRGNFPPRFSGRQFPNYSSELNVNALELEDSALYLCASSPLGGSYGYTFGSGTRLTVV.

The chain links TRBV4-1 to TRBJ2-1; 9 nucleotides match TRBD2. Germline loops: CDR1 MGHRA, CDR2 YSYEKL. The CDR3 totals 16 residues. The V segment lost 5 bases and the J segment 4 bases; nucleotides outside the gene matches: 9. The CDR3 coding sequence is TGCGCCAGCAGCAAACCATCTAGCGGGGCTTACAATGAGCAGTTCTTC. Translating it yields CASSKPSSGAYNEQFF.